The entry below describes one T cell receptor beta chain. Its cognate antigen has yet to be identified. Per-base qualities were not stored, and no clone one base away is much larger. CDR1 and CDR2 are drawn from the germline V gene (reference sequence): LGHDT, YNNKEL. The CDR3 covers 16 residues, taking in both the cysteine and the phenylalanine. Only CDR3 DNA remains: 48 bases, in frame from the first base. Trimming removed 0 bases from V and 6 bases from J, leaving 17 bases between the germline ends. Sequencing used an Illumina NovaSeq 6000. TCRalpha and TCRbeta cDNA libraries were built by 5'RACE with constant-segment primers, adding sample barcodes and unique molecular identifiers. RNA was extracted from every sample with Trizol reagent. Libraries were amplified in two PCR steps, with a second sample barcode and Illumina TruSeq adapters added in the second step. Sequencing of the libraries was done on an Illumina NovaSeq, producing 2 x 150 bp paired-end reads. As for the original processing: The reads were demultiplexed and collapsed into UMI-guided consensus sequences using migec v1.2.7. Using mixcr v2.1.11, UMI consensuses were aligned to TRA and TRB V and J templates and then assembled into clonotypes. Expanded or contracted clonotypes were those called significant by both edgeR and NoisET, with noise models trained on biological replicates. edgeR calls used a false discovery rate-adjusted p below 0.01 and a log2 fold-change threshold of 1. As an exploratory analysis of dynamics, max-normalized trajectories of the 1000 most abundant clonotypes were examined by PCA with hierarchical clustering. Each responding clone was given a CD4 or CD8 phenotype based on the CD4+ and CD8+ repertoires, which had been sequenced separately. TCRdb's own reprocessing of the public reads used fastp at Q25 and MiXCR and kept productive beta chains. Here each entry gathers all rows of one CDR3 protein and keeps the most common genes and DNA. These V and J calls are TCRdb output, not the study's own analysis. The table for this sample lists 300,000 to 400,000 distinct CDR3 sequences; around 28% of them were counted only once. The ten biggest clones cover approximately 13% of the sample.

This specimen comes from a study of T-cell memory formation after mild COVID-19 (dated by TCRdb to about 2021). With regard to the full study: TCR sequence clusters from the two donors were found to be largely donor specific. T-cell clones expanding and contracting after mild COVID-19 in a couple of donors were tracked by longitudinal TCRalpha and TCRbeta repertoire sequencing. Two young, previously healthy adult volunteers made up the cohort, one male and one female. Findings and caveats that apply to the study as a whole: Clones contracting from day 15 to 85 had balanced CD4/CD8 phenotypes, while a second wave expanding from day 15 to 37 was biased towards CD4+. SARS-CoV-2 specificity of the second-wave clones peaking on day 37 was not confirmed. The study covered only a couple of mild cases, and larger cohorts including severe cases with pre-infection samples were considered necessary. Contracting CD4+ clones were located mainly in the CM and EM memory subsets, whereas CD8+ clones were found to be enriched in EMRA. Some responding clones were detected in pre-infection memory, which suggested that pre-existing cross-reactive memory T cells had joined the SARS-CoV-2 response.

PBMCs were isolated by Ficoll-Paque density gradient centrifugation. The origin of this receptor is an adult woman who had mild COVID-19 (a few samples of this study predate the infection). The sample titles of this study are shuffled in the database, so cell type and time point are left out; the donor was told from shared clones. The sample consisted of PBMCs or a T cell subset sorted from them (not recorded which). Here the chain combines TRBV3-1 and TRBJ1-2; no confident D gene assignment can be made. The CDR3 protein: CASSQDPPYWGDGYTF. The sequence in DNA is TGTGCCAGCAGCCAAGACCCACCATACTGGGGTGATGGCTACACCTTC.